This T cell receptor beta chain was identified in a study of OX40 agonist ivuxolimab in advanced cancers. Background on the study: Partial responses were achieved by three patients, one with hepatocellular carcinoma and two with cutaneous melanoma. Overall study results and limits: Researchers did not determine the expanded peripheral T cells' antigen specificity.

Worth noting for this clone: Antigen unknown.

Trimming at V came to 5 bases and at J to 5 bases, leaving 8 bases not matched to a gene. The length of the CDR3 is 15 residues. CDR1 is SGHTA, CDR2 FQGTGA, per germline. The method was immunoSEQ multiplex PCR; TCRdb's version includes in-frame clones alone and lacks a portion of them. Among approximately 96,000 clones listed, less than 95% were seen once. Sampled blood was obtained at baseline, cycle 4 day 1, and cycle 7 day 1. The receptor comes from an adult with an advanced solid tumor such as melanoma, head and neck, liver or kidney cancer. The chain has TRBV7-3 and TRBJ2-3; TRBD1 agrees at 9 bases. Sequencing used CD4+ or CD8+ T cells sorted from blood, obtained in a trial of the OX40 agonist ivuxolimab. In nucleotides, the CDR3 is TGTGCCAGCAGCCCACGAGGGACAGGGTTAGATACGCAGTATTTT. Its protein product is CASSPRGTGLDTQYF. Full variable domain (remainder filled in from reference TRBV7-3 and TRBJ2-3): GAGVSQTPSNKVTEKGKYVELRCDPISGHTALYWYRQSLGQGPEFLIYFQGTGAADDSGLPNDRFFAVRPEGSVSTLKIQRTERGDSAVYLCASSPRGTGLDTQYFGPGTRLTVL.